This is a list of T cell receptor beta chains from one sample in a study of T cells in localized non-small cell lung cancer. TCRdb's copy holds only in-frame clones and misses some; the assay was immunoSEQ multiplex PCR. Among about 64,000 clones listed, 81% were seen once. This sample comprised PBMCs, obtained before any cancer treatment. The receptors were gathered from a man aged 35-75 years with stage II lung adenocarcinoma. Each CDR3 is given without its conserved first and last residue. The D gene is left open where the match is weak.

j_call d_call v_call cdr3_length cdr3_aa
TRBJ2-3 - TRBV9 11 ASSVEQGDTQY
TRBJ2-3 TRBD2 TRBV19 15 ASSKRTSGTSTDTQY
TRBJ2-7 - TRBV19 13 ASSRVDIPSYEQY
TRBJ2-1 - TRBV30 10 AWSGLGNEQF
TRBJ1-2 TRBD1 TRBV7-2 13 ASSVTGGTGYGYT
TRBJ1-3 TRBD1 TRBV6-1 17 ASSAAPGQGLLTGNTIY
TRBJ2-1 TRBD2 TRBV5-1 16 ASSYGLAGGKIADEQF
TRBJ2-5 - TRBV30 10 AWSRQGETQY
TRBJ2-1 - TRBV7-2 14 ASSPVGGGPYNEQF
TRBJ1-2 - TRBV19 11 ASGVGSNYGYT
TRBJ1-1 - TRBV5-1 13 ASSLLGYRNTEAF
TRBJ1-4 - TRBV7-2 14 ASSPGWGNSNEKLF